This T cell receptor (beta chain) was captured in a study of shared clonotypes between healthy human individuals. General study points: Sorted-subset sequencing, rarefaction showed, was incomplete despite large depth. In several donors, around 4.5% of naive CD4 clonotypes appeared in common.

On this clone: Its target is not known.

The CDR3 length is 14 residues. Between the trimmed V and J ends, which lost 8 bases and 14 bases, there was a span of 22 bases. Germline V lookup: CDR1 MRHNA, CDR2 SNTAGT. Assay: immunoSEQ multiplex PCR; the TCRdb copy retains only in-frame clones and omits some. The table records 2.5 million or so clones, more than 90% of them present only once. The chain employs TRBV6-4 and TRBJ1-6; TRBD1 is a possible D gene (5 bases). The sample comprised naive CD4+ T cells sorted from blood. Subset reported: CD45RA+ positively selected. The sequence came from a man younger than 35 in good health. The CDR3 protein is CASLPSQAGTTLHF. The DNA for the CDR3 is TGTGCCAGCCTGCCATCTCAGGCGGGGACCACCCTCCACTTT.